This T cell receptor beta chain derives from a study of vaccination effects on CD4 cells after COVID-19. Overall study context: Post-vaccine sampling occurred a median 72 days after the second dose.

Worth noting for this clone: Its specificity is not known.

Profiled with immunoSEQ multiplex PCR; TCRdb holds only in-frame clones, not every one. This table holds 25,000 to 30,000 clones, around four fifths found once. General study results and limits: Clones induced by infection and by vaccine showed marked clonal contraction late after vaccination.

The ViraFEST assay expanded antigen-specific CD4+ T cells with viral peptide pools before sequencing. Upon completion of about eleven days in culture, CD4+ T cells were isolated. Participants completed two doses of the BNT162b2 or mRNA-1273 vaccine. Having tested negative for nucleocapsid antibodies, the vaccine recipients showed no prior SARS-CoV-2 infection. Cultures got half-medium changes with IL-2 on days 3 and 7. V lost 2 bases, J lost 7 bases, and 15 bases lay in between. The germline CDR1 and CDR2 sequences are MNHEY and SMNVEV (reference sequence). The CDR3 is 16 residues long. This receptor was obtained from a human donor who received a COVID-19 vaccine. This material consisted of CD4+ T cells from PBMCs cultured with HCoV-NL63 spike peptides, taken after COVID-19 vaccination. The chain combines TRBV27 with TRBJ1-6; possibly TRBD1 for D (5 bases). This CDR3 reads CASSLGTGLINSPLHF. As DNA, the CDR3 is TGTGCCAGCAGTTTAGGCACAGGACTCATAAATTCACCCCTCCACTTT.